The rows below give T cell receptor beta chains drawn from one sample of a study of blood T cells in healthy people across ages. Via MiXCR, TCRdb re-called the 5' RACE reads, giving one row per CDR3 protein. The sample carries about a million distinct CDR3 sequences, around two fifths recorded once. Sequencing input: blood. The receptor set was obtained from a man younger than 35 in good health. The conserved cysteine and the conserved F or W are not part of the CDR3 here. Each record gives: CDR3 protein, V gene, J gene.

CDR3aa: SVDGTSRNEQF
v_gene: TRBV29-1
j_gene: TRBJ2-1

CDR3aa: AHQGSGANVLT
v_gene: TRBV10-3
j_gene: TRBJ2-6

CDR3aa: ASSLGQGFGVGYT
v_gene: TRBV7-2
j_gene: TRBJ1-2

CDR3aa: ASSFWTETMNTEAF
v_gene: TRBV5-1
j_gene: TRBJ1-1

CDR3aa: ATSDSTRDRATDTQY
v_gene: TRBV24-1
j_gene: TRBJ2-3

CDR3aa: ATSPPPRGLYNEQF
v_gene: TRBV15
j_gene: TRBJ2-1

CDR3aa: ASRESSYGYT
v_gene: TRBV25-1
j_gene: TRBJ1-2

CDR3aa: ASSLGFSGEMEQF
v_gene: TRBV27
j_gene: TRBJ2-1

CDR3aa: ASSPEGLAGVNEQF
v_gene: TRBV6-5
j_gene: TRBJ2-1

CDR3aa: ASSTGENTEAF
v_gene: TRBV5-1
j_gene: TRBJ1-1

CDR3aa: ASSEQLAGVGIYNEQF
v_gene: TRBV5-1
j_gene: TRBJ2-1

CDR3aa: ASSQDGGYGYT
v_gene: TRBV4-2
j_gene: TRBJ1-2